What follows describes a single TCR beta chain. Its antigen is currently unknown. The data originate from a study of cytomegalovirus exposure and HLA in healthy donors. V lost 4 bases to trimming and J lost 0 bases, with 15 bases between them. Germline V lookup: CDR1 MGHRA, CDR2 YSYEKL. CDR3 length: 17 amino acids. Study-wide points: In vitro work confirmed that a few CMV-associated chains recognize CMV antigens.

The primer mix had 60 Vbeta and 13 Jbeta primers. Repertoires were generated with immunoSEQ multiplex PCR, while TCRdb's copy carries only in-frame clones and drops some. This sample has around 140,000 clones, with about 70% found just once. The sample taken for sequencing was PBMCs. This TCR was sampled from a male donor in good health and CMV-seronegative. The V call is TRBV4-1, the J call TRBJ1-4; D is possibly TRBD1 (5 bases). The CDR3 is CASSRTRLLSTNEKLFF. CDR3 nucleotides: TGCGCCAGCAGCCGGACACGCCTGCTGTCAACTAATGAAAAACTGTTTTTT.